The source of this T cell receptor (beta chain) is a study of siplizumab effects on memory and regulatory T cells. Measured with immunoSEQ multiplex PCR; TCRdb has only the in-frame clones, and not every one. The sample holds around 100,000 clones, about 95% seen once. V lost 2 bases and J 4 bases, leaving 4 bases between the germline ends. The germline V gene encodes CDR1 DFQATT and CDR2 SNEGSKA (reference sequence). This CDR3 has 11 residues. The TCR originated in a human donor in good health. The chain combines TRBV20-1 with TRBJ2-3; D is unclear. Sequenced material: Tregs sorted from blood. CDR3 loop: CSARRPDTQYF. Written as DNA, the CDR3 is TGCAGTGCTAGAAGGCCAGATACGCAGTATTTT.